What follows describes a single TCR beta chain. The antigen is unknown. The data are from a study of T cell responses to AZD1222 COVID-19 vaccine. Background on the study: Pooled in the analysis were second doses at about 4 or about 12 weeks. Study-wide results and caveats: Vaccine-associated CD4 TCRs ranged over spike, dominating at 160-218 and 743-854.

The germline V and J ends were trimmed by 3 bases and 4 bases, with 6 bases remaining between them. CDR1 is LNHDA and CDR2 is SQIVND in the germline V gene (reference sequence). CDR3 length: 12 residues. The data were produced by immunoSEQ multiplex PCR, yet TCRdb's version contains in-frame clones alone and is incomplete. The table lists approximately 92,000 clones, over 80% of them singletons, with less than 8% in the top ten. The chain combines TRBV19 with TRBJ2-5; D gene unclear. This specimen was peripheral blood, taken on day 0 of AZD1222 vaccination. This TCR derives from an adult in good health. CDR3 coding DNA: TGTGCCAGTAGTATGGGTCTAGAGACCCAGTACTTC. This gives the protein CASSMGLETQYF.